This T cell receptor (beta chain) was recorded in a study of blood T cell repertoires in COVID-19. The overall study: The United States, Italy and Spain supplied acute and convalescent COVID-19 samples. The analysed material was cDNA or gDNA that came from T cells, B-cell-depleted T cells, or PBMCs.

Source study methods: Quantification of nucleated cells was approximated via reference gene primer amplification. Profiling relied on immunoSEQ multiplex PCR, and the TCRdb table lists in-frame clones only, not all of them. V, J and clone size derive from that table, while D and trimming were established from the DNA sequence. The table shows approximately 360,000 clones, with nearly 90% occurring only once. V was pared by 5 bases and J by 3 bases, with 11 bases between. Looked up from germline, CDR1 is SGDLS and CDR2 is YYNGEE. There are 14 residues in the CDR3. The material sequenced was peripheral blood. The TCR originated in a man younger than 30 with active or convalescent COVID-19. The chain joins TRBV9 to TRBJ2-2; tentative D call: TRBD2 (5 bases). The CDR3 coding sequence is TGTGCCAGCAGTTCGGGATTGCACACCGGGGAGCTGTTTTTT. Its translation is CASSSGLHTGELFF. Based on the CDR3 plus reference TRBV9 and TRBJ2-2, the full variable domain is DSGVTQTPKHLITATGQRVTLRCSPRSGDLSVYWYQQSLDQGLQFLIQYYNGEERAKGNILERFSAQQFPDLHSELNLSSLELGDSALYFCASSSGLHTGELFFGEGSRLTVL.